The 20 T cell receptor beta chains reported below all come from one sample, sequenced in a study of cytomegalovirus exposure and HLA in healthy donors. The primer mix had 60 Vbeta and 13 Jbeta primers. Clones were sequenced by immunoSEQ multiplex PCR, and TCRdb holds only the in-frame ones, with some missing. This table has roughly 190,000 clones, 75% to 80% appearing once. Sequencing input: PBMCs. The receptors here all came from a woman in her 30s in good health and CMV-seropositive.

The chain is built from TRBV5-4 and TRBJ2-5; 12 bases are shared with TRBD2. This CDR3 is 16 amino acids long. The trim removed 4 bases at V and 1 base at J, leaving 5 bases unmatched. Germline V gene lookup returns CDR1 SGHNT and CDR2 YYREEE (reference sequence). CDR3 region: CASSPGGLAGQETQYF. The CDR3 bases are TGTGCCAGCAGCCCTGGGGGACTAGCGGGCCAAGAGACCCAGTACTTC.

The J gene is TRBJ1-4, the V gene TRBV7-9, with 9 bases fitting TRBD1. From germline, CDR1 is SEHNR and CDR2 FQNEAQ (reference sequence). With 5 bases clipped from V and 11 bases from J, the junction kept 6 bases outside the gene matches. The CDR3 covers 13 residues. The CDR3 DNA follows: TGTGCCAGCAGCCGGGGACAGGGAGGGAAACTGTTTTTT. It encodes CASSRGQGGKLFF.

This sequence joins TRBV18 and TRBJ1-4; 10 positions match TRBD1. J was trimmed by 12 bases and V by 3 bases; bases with no gene match: 7. This CDR3 is built from 14 residues. Germline loops: CDR1 KGHSH, CDR2 LQKENI. CDR3 protein: CASSPGQGRGELFF. The CDR3 nucleotides read TGTGCCAGCTCACCGGGACAGGGGAGAGGGGAACTGTTTTTT. Together with reference TRBV18 and TRBJ1-4, the CDR3 gives the full variable domain: NAGVMQNPRHLVRRRGQEARLRCSPMKGHSHVYWYRQLPEEGLKFMVYLQKENIIDESGMPKERFSAEFPKEGPSILRIQQVVRGDSAAYFCASSPGQGRGELFFGSGTQLSVL.

The CDR3 bases are TGTGCCTGGAGTAAAAAGGGACTAGCGGGAGATGAGCAGTTCTTC. Its translation is CAWSKKGLAGDEQFF. The chain combines TRBV30 with TRBJ2-1; 14 nucleotides align to TRBD2. Unmatched junction bases numbered 5, after V lost 2 bases and J lost 8 bases. Looked up from germline, CDR1 is GTSNPN and CDR2 is SVGIG (reference sequence). The CDR3 covers 15 residues.

The chain combines TRBV30 with TRBJ2-2; TRBD2 matches at 15 bases. V lost 7 bases to trimming and J lost 0 bases; unmatched junction nucleotides: 15. Germline V gives CDR1 GTSNPN, CDR2 SVGIG (reference sequence). CDR3 length equals 20 residues. CDR3 DNA: TGTGCCTTTAGAACTACACCGGGACTAGCGGGAGGAGCGAACACCGGGGAGCTGTTTTTT. Protein product: CAFRTTPGLAGGANTGELFF.

The chain has TRBV5-6 and TRBJ2-5; D perhaps matches TRBD2 (5 bases). Germline V gene lookup returns CDR1 SGHDT and CDR2 YYEEEE. The V gene lost 0 bases and the J gene lost 7 bases, with 16 bases spanning the gap. This CDR3 is 15 amino acids long. Here the CDR3 DNA reads TGTGCCAGCAGCTTGGGAGCTTCCCTAGCCGGGACCCAGTACTTC. This translates into CASSLGASLAGTQYF.

This clone was detected a few times. The chain combines TRBV5-4 with TRBJ2-2; TRBD1 might be the D (6 bases). In germline, CDR1 is SGHNT, CDR2 YYREEE (reference sequence). The CDR3 is 14 amino acids. Trimming removed 3 bases at V and 2 bases at J, with 8 bases between. The CDR3 DNA is TGTGCCAGCAGCTCCAGGGGAAACACCGGGGAGCTGTTTTTT. It is translated as CASSSRGNTGELFF.

The chain links TRBV6-5 to TRBJ2-7; D is perhaps TRBD1 (5 bases). The CDR3 consists of 14 residues. The germline CDR1 and CDR2 sequences are MNHEY and SVGAGI. V lost 0 bases, J lost 2 bases, and 8 bases lay in between. In nucleotides, the CDR3 is TGTGCCAGCAGTTACTCCGACAGAACCTACGAGCAGTACTTC. Its translation is CASSYSDRTYEQYF.

The chain uses TRBV9 and TRBJ2-2, with a tentative D call TRBD1 (6 bases). This CDR3 is built from 15 residues. The ends were cut back, 1 base at V and 1 base at J, with 8 bases in the middle. Germline-derived CDR1 and CDR2 are SGDLS and YYNGEE. The CDR3 sequence: CASSVSGQNTGELFF. CDR3 coding DNA: TGTGCCAGCAGCGTATCGGGACAGAACACCGGGGAGCTGTTTTTT.

This clone was recorded a few times. This chain uses TRBV5-5 with TRBJ1-2; D gene uncertain. The CDR3 covers 11 residues. Germline V gene data show CDR1 as SGHKS and CDR2 as YYEKEE (reference sequence). Trimming left V 4 bases short and J 2 bases short, with 3 bases between. The CDR3 region has the DNA TGTGCCAGCAGCACAAACTATGGCTACACCTTC. Protein sequence: CASSTNYGYTF.

The chain employs TRBV4-1 and TRBJ1-1; unclear D gene. This CDR3 has 15 residues. Germline V gene sequence: CDR1 MGHRA, CDR2 YSYEKL. V was cut by 0 bases and J by 3 bases, with 11 bases left in between. CDR3 nucleotides: TGCGCCAGCAGCCAAGATCACGGGATGTACACTGAAGCTTTCTTT. Translated, it gives CASSQDHGMYTEAFF.

The chain is built from TRBV4-2 and TRBJ2-1; D gene unclear. Germline lookup yields CDR1 LGHNA and CDR2 YNFKEQ. The CDR3 length is 15 residues. Trimming took 0 bases from V and 13 from J, leaving 19 bases between them. The CDR3 sequence: CASSQDKATHSSQFF. The CDR3 region has the DNA TGTGCCAGCAGCCAAGATAAGGCGACCCACAGTAGTCAGTTCTTC.

A few counts support this clone. The chain joins TRBV15 to TRBJ1-2; no clear D. CDR1 LNHNV and CDR2 YYDKDF come from the germline V gene (reference sequence). V was pared by 0 bases and J by 2 bases, with 13 bases between. The CDR3 spans 16 residues. The CDR3 DNA sequence: TGTGCCACCAGCAGAGAAGCCAGGCCGTCCAACTATGGCTACACCTTC. Residues: CATSREARPSNYGYTF.

The chain recombines TRBV29-1 with TRBJ1-1; perhaps TRBD1 as D (5 bases). Germline CDR1 is SQVTM and CDR2 is ANQGSEA. Between the trimmed V and J ends, which lost 6 bases and 0 bases, there was a span of 11 bases. The length of the CDR3 is 13 residues. The CDR3 DNA sequence: TGCAGCGTAATCAGGGTCCTGAACACTGAAGCTTTCTTT. Amino acids: CSVIRVLNTEAFF.

The genes are TRBV10-3 and TRBJ1-1, with D perhaps matching TRBD1 (5 bases). V was pared by 6 bases and J by 0 bases, with 11 bases between. Germline V lookup: CDR1 ENHRY, CDR2 SYGVKD. The CDR3 contains 14 residues. The CDR3 region is CAIRSGGMNTEAFF. In DNA form, the CDR3 reads TGTGCCATCAGATCGGGGGGAATGAACACTGAAGCTTTCTTT.

CDR3 amino acids: CASSLSPPGLHTEAFF. The CDR3 DNA reads TGTGCCAGCAGTTTATCACCCCCCGGACTTCACACTGAAGCTTTCTTT. The chain couples TRBV28 to TRBJ1-1; no clear D gene. Trimming pared 1 base from V and 3 bases from J, leaving 15 bases between. The CDR3 covers 16 residues. Germline CDR1 MDHEN, CDR2 SYDVKM. The variable domain in full, with the rest retrieved from reference TRBV28 and TRBJ1-1, is DVKVTQSSRYLVKRTGEKVFLECVQDMDHENMFWYRQDPGLGLRLIYFSYDVKMKEKGDIPEGYSVSREKKERFSLILESASTNQTSMYLCASSLSPPGLHTEAFFGQGTRLTVV.

This clone was observed a single time. The chain employs TRBV7-2 and TRBJ2-3; perhaps TRBD1 as D (6 bases). The ends were cut back, 1 base at V and 6 bases at J, with 8 bases in the middle. Germline values: CDR1 SGHTA, CDR2 FQGNSA. This CDR3 is 13 amino acids long. DNA for the CDR3: TGTGCCAGCAGCTTAGGGGGGCCGGATACGCAGTATTTT. This codes for CASSLGGPDTQYF.

The chain combines TRBV5-1 with TRBJ2-1; 12 bases fit TRBD1. The CDR3 loop spans 16 amino acids. V lost 2 bases, J lost 4 bases, and 4 bases stayed unmatched. Germline V CDR1 and CDR2: SGHRS, YFSETQ. As DNA, the CDR3 is TGCGCCAGCAGCTTCTCGGGACAGGGGGCTTACAATGAGCAGTTCTTC. Its translation: CASSFSGQGAYNEQFF.

This rearrangement joins TRBV19 to TRBJ1-5, with D maybe TRBD1 (5 bases). The ends were cut back, 4 bases at V and 2 bases at J, with 9 bases in the middle. The V gene's germline CDR1 is LNHDA and CDR2 SQIVND (reference sequence). The CDR3 sequence is 14 residues long. CDR3 loop: CASSTAGRNQPQHF. CDR3 in DNA: TGTGCCAGTAGTACGGCAGGGCGCAATCAGCCCCAGCATTTT.

The chain has TRBV7-2 and TRBJ2-3; D is possibly TRBD2 (5 bases). Trimming shortened V by 9 bases and J by 5 bases, and 12 bases separated the two germline ends. Germline CDR1 and CDR2: SGHTA and FQGNSA. The CDR3 length is 12 residues. Here the CDR3 reads CASRKEVDTQYF. The CDR3, as DNA: TGTGCCAGTAGGAAGGAGGTAGATACGCAGTATTTT.